This T cell receptor beta chain comes out of a study of T cells in Graves' hyperthyroidism and ophthalmopathy. Study-wide findings and caveats: Most clonotypes expanded in the thyroid (above 0.001) were also present in blood.

Amplified TCR beta CDR3 regions came from RNA transcripts. The TCR CDR3 was amplified in a first-round RT-PCR using the HTBI primer set. TCRdb re-called the multiplex PCR reads with MiXCR, one entry per CDR3 protein. The profile shows around 380,000 distinct CDR3 sequences, roughly 12% of them singletons. CDR3 length: 13 residues. CDR1 is GTSNPN and CDR2 is SVGIG in the germline V gene (reference sequence). V was cut by 0 bases and J by 1 base, with 6 bases left in between. In this sample, this clonotype turned up many times. The target antigen is unknown. The sequence derives from a man between 25 and 39 years old with Graves' hyperthyroidism that later progressed to Graves' ophthalmopathy. Source material: blood. The chain couples TRBV30 to TRBJ1-1; D is unclear. The CDR3, as DNA: TGTGCCTGGAGTGTAGCAGAGAACACTGAAGCTTTCTTT. Its protein is CAWSVAENTEAFF. Together with reference TRBV30 and TRBJ1-1, the CDR3 gives the full variable domain: SQTIHQWPATLVQPVGSPLSLECTVEGTSNPNLYWYRQAAGRGLQLLFYSVGIGQISSEVPQNLSASRPQDRQFILSSKKLLLSDSGFYLCAWSVAENTEAFFGQGTRLTVV.